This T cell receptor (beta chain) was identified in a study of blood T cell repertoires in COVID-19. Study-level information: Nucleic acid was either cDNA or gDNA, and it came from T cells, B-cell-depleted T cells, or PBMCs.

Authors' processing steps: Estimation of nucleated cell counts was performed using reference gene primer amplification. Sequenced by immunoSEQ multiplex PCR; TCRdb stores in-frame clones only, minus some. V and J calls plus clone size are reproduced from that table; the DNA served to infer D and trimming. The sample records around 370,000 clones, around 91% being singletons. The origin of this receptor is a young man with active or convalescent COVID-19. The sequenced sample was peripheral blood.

The CDR3 loop is CASSPGTGGGELFF. The CDR3, as DNA: TGTGCCAGCAGTCCCGGGACAGGGGGCGGGGAGCTGTTTTTT. The V call is TRBV6-5, the J call TRBJ2-2; 11 nucleotides agree with TRBD1. V was clipped by 5 bases and J by 7 bases; unmatched bases: 3. The CDR3 is made up of 14 amino acids. CDR1 MNHEY and CDR2 SVGAGI come from the germline V gene.